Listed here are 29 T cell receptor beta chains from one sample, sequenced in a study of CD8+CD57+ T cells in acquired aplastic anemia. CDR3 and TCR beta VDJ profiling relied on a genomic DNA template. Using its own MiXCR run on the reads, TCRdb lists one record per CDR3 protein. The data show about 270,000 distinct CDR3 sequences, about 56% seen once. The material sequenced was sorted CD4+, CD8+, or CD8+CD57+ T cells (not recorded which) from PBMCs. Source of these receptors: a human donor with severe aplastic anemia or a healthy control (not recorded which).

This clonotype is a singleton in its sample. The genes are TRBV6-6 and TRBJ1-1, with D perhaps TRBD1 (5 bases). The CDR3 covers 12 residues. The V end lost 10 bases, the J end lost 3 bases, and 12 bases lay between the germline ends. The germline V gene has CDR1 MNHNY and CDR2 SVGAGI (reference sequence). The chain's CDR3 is CATAMGDTEAFF. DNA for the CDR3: TGTGCCACTGCGATGGGGGACACTGAAGCTTTCTTT.

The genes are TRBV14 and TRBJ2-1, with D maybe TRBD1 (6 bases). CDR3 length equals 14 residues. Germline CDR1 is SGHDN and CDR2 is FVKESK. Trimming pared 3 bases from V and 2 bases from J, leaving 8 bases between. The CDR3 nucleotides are TGTGCCAGCAGCCAGAGGACAGCCTACAATGAGCAGTTCTTC. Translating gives CASSQRTAYNEQFF.

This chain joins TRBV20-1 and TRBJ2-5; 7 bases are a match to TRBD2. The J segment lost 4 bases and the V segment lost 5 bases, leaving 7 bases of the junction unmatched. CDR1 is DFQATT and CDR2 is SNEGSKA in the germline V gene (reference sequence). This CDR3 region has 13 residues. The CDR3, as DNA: TGCAGTGCTGCCACCGGGGGGAGAGAGACCCAGTACTTC. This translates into CSAATGGRETQYF.

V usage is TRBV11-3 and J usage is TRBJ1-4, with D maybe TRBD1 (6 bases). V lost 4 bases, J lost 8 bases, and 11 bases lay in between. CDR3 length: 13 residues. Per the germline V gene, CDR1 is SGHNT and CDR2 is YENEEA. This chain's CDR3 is CASSSTTGEKLFF. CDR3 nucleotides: TGTGCCAGCAGCTCTACAACAGGGGAAAAACTGTTTTTT.

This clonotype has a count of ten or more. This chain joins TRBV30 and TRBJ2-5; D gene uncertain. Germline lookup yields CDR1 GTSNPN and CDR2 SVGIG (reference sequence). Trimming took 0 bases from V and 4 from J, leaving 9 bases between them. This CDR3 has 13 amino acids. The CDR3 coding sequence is TGTGCCTGGAGTGTCGGAACCCTAGAGACCCAGTACTTC. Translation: CAWSVGTLETQYF.

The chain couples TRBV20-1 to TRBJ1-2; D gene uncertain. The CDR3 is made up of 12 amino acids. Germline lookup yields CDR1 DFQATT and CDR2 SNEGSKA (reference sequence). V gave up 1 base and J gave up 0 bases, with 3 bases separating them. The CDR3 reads CSARGSNYGYTF. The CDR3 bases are TGCAGTGCTAGAGGATCTAACTATGGCTACACCTTC.

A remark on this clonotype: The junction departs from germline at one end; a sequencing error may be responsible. This CDR3 is CASSYSAGYYVYTF. The DNA of the CDR3 is TGTGCCAGCAGTTACTCGGCAGGGTACTATGTCTACACCTTC. The chain has TRBV6-5 and TRBJ1-2; a weak D match, TRBD1 (5 bases). Germline V lookup: CDR1 MNHEY, CDR2 SVGAGI. This CDR3 region has 14 residues.

CDR3 protein: CASSQTRGGNTEAFF. The CDR3, as DNA: TGTGCCAGCAGCCAGACTAGGGGGGGAAACACTGAAGCTTTCTTT. The chain uses TRBV7-6 and TRBJ1-1; TRBD1 is a possible D gene (6 bases). Germline values: CDR1 SGHVS, CDR2 FNYEAQ. CDR3 length: 15 residues. Trimming left V 5 bases short and J 2 bases short, with 15 bases between. Variable domain in full (rest from reference TRBV7-6 and TRBJ1-1): GAGVSQSPRYKVTKRGQDVALRCDPISGHVSLYWYRQALGQGPEFLTYFNYEAQQDKSGLPNDRFSAERPEGSISTLTIQRTEQRDSAMYRCASSQTRGGNTEAFFGQGTRLTVV.

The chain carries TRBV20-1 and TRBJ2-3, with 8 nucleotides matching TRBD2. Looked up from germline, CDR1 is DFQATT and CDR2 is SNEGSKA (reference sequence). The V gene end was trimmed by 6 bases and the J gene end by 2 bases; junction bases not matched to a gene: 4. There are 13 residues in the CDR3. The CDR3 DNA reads TGCAGTGCAACAGCGGGGGCCACAGATACGCAGTATTTT. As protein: CSATAGATDTQYF.

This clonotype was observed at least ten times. The CDR3 region is CASSLEGMANTEAFF. The CDR3 coding sequence is TGTGCCAGCAGCTTGGAGGGTATGGCGAACACTGAAGCTTTCTTT. The gene calls are TRBV5-8 and TRBJ1-1; D is unclear. The germline V gene encodes CDR1 SGHTS and CDR2 YDEGEE. The CDR3 has 15 residues. Trimming took 0 bases from V and 1 from J, leaving 10 bases between them.

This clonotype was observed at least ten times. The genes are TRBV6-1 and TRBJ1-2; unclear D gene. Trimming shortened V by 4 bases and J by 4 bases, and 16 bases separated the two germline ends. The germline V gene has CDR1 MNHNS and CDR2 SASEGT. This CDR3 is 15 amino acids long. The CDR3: CASSAYSDPSYGYTF. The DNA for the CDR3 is TGTGCCAGCAGTGCCTATTCCGACCCCTCCTATGGCTACACCTTC.

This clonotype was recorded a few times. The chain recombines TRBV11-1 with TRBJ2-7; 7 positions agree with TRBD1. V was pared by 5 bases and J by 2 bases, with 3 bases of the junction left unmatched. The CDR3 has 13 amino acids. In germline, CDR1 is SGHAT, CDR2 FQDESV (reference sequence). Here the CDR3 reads CASSTDRAYEQYF. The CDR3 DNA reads TGTGCCAGCAGCACAGACAGGGCCTACGAGCAGTACTTC. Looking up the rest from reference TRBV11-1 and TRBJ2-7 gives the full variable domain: EAEVAQSPRYKITEKSQAVAFWCDPISGHATLYWYRQILGQGPELLVQFQDESVVDDSQLPKDRFSAERLKGVDSTLKIQPAELGDSAMYLCASSTDRAYEQYFGPGTRLTVT.

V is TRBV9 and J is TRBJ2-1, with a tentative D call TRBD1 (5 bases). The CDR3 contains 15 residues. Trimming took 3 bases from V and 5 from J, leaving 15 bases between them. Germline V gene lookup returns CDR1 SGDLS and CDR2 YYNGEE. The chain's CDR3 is CASSGREGTHNEQFF. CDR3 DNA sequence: TGTGCCAGCAGCGGCAGGGAAGGCACACACAATGAGCAGTTCTTC. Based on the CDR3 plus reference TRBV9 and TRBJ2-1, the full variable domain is DSGVTQTPKHLITATGQRVTLRCSPRSGDLSVYWYQQSLDQGLQFLIQYYNGEERAKGNILERFSAQQFPDLHSELNLSSLELGDSALYFCASSGREGTHNEQFFGPGTRLTVL.

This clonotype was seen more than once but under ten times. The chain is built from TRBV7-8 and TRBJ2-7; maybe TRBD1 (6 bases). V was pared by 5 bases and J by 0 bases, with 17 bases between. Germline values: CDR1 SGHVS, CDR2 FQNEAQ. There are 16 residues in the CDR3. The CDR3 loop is CASSLSRGTPSYEQYF. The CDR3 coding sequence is TGTGCCAGCAGCCTAAGTAGAGGGACACCCTCCTACGAGCAGTACTTC.

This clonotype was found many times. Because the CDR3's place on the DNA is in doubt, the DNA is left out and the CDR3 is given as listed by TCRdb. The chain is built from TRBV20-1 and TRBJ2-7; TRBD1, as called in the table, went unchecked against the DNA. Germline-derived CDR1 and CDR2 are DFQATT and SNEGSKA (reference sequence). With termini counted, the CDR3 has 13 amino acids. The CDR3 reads CSATGQGRAGQYF.

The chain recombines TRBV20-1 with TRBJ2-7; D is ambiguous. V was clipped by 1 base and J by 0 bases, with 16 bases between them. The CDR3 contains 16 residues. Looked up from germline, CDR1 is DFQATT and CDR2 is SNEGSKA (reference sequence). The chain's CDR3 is CSARALRATPSYEQYF. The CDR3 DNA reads TGCAGTGCTAGAGCCCTTCGGGCAACCCCCTCCTACGAGCAGTACTTC.

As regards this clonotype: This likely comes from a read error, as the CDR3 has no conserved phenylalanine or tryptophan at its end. This CDR3 is CASSRNGWRGSGANVLTS. DNA for the CDR3: TGTGCCAGTAGTCGGAACGGATGGCGGGGGTCCGGGGCCAACGTCCTGACTTCC. The V and J genes are TRBV19 and TRBJ2-6; 7 nucleotides align to TRBD2. The CDR3 is 18 residues long. Germline lookup yields CDR1 LNHDA and CDR2 SQIVND (reference sequence). V gave up 5 bases and J gave up 4 bases; unmatched junction bases: 14.

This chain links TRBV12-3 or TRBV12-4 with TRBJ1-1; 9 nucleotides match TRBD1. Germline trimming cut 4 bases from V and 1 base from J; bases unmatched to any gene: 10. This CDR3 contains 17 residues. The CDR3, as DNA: TGTGCCAGCAGTTCGGACAGGGGCCACGACCGGAACACTGAAGCTTTCTTT. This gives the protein CASSSDRGHDRNTEAFF.

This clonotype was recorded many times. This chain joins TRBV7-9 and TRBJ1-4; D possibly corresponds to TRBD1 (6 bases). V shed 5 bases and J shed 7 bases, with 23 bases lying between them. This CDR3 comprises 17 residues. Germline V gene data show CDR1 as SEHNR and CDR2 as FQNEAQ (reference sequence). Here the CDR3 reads CASSPGQLSVSAEKLFF. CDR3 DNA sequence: TGTGCCAGCAGCCCCGGACAGCTGTCGGTTTCCGCTGAAAAACTGTTTTTT.

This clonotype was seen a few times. CDR3 sequence reads: CASSWSNEDEQYF. Written as DNA, the CDR3 is TGTGCCAGCAGTTGGAGTAATGAGGACGAGCAGTACTTC. The rearrangement joins TRBV7-9 to TRBJ2-7, with unresolved D. Germline CDR1 reads SEHNR; CDR2 reads FQNEAQ (reference sequence). The length of the CDR3 is 13 residues. Trimming stripped 6 bases from V and 5 bases from J, with 14 bases between.

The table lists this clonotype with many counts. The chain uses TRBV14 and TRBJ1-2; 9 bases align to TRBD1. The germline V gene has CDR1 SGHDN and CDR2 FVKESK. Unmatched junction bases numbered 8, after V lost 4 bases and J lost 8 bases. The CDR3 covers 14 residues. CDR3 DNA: TGTGCCAGCAGCCCATTCCGGGACAGGGTGGGCTACACCTTC. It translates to CASSPFRDRVGYTF.

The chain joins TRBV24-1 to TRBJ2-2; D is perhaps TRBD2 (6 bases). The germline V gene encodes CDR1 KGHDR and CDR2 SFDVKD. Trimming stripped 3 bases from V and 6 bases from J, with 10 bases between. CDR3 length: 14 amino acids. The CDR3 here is CATSDGRLAGELFF. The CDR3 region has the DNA TGTGCCACCAGTGATGGAAGACTAGCCGGGGAGCTGTTTTTT.

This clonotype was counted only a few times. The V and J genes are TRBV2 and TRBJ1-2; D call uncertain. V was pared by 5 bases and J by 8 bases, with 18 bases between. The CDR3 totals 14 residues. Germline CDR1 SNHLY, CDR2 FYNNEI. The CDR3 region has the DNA TGTGCCAGCAGTCTCTTAAGAAAGAATGGGGGCTACACCTTC. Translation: CASSLLRKNGGYTF.

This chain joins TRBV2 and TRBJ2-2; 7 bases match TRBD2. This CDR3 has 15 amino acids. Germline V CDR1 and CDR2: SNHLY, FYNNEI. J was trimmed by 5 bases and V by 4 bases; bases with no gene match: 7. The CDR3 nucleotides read TGTGCCAGCAGTGCATCGACTAGCTGGACCGGGGAGCTGTTTTTT. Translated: CASSASTSWTGELFF.

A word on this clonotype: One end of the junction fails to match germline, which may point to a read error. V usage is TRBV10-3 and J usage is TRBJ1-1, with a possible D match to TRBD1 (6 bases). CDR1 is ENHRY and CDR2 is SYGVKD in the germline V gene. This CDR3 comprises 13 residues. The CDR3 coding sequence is TGTGCCACGATCGGGACACAGAGCACTGAATCTTTCTTT. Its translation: CATIGTQSTESFF.

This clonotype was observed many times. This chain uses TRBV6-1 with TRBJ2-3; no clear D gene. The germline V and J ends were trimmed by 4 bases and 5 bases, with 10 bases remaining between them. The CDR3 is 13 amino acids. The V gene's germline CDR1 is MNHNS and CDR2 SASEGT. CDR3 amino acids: CASSGHPVDTQYF. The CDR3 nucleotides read TGTGCCAGCAGTGGCCACCCGGTAGATACGCAGTATTTT.

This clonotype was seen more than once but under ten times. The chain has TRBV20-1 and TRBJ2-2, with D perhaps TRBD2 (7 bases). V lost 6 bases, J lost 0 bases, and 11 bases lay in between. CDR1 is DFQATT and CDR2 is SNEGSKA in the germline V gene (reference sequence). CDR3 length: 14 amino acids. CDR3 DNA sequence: TGCAGTGCAGGGGGGGGTACGAACACCGGGGAGCTGTTTTTT. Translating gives CSAGGGTNTGELFF.

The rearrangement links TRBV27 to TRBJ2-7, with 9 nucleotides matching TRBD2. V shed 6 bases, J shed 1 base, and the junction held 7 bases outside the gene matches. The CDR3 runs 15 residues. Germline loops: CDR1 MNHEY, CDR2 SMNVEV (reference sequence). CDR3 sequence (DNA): TGTGCCAGCAGGCACGGAGCGGGAGGTTCCTACGAGCAGTACTTC. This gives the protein CASRHGAGGSYEQYF.

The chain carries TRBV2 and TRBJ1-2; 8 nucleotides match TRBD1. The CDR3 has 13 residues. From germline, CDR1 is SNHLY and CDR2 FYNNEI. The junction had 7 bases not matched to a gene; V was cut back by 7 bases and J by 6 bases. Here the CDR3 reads CASITTGEDGYTF. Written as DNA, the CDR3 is TGTGCCAGCATCACGACAGGGGAGGATGGCTACACCTTC.